Each of the 15 T cell receptor beta chains below was sequenced from the same sample in a study of Ad26.COV2.S vaccination and SARS-CoV-2 variants. Some clones are missing from TCRdb's copy, which holds only in-frame ones; the method was immunoSEQ multiplex PCR. Of more than 400,000 clones listed, around 90% are singletons. Specified treatment: around 19 received Ad26.COV2.S at low or high dose, single or two shots; a few received placebo; per-sample allocation not given. Samples analyzed were those drawn on day 63 after the first vaccine or placebo injection. The input for sequencing was peripheral blood, taken in a trial of Ad26.COV2.S vaccine versus placebo. The receptors stem from a person aged 18-60 years who received the Ad26.COV2.S COVID-19 vaccine or a placebo.

This clone has just one count. This chain uses TRBV10-3 with TRBJ2-1; D is perhaps TRBD2 (5 bases). The CDR3 spans 16 residues. The germline V gene has CDR1 ENHRY and CDR2 SYGVKD. Trimming took 3 bases from V and 6 from J, leaving 18 bases between them. CDR3 sequence (DNA): TGTGCCATCAGTGACCTTCAGCGGCCCGGAGCCAATGAGCAGTTCTTC. Its protein is CAISDLQRPGANEQFF.

V usage is TRBV5-5 and J usage is TRBJ1-5; no clear D. The germline gives CDR1 SGHKS, CDR2 YYEKEE (reference sequence). This CDR3 has 15 residues. V dropped 2 bases and J dropped 4 bases, with 13 bases sitting between them. This chain's CDR3 is CASSFKRGSNQPQHF. Written as DNA, the CDR3 is TGTGCCAGCAGCTTTAAGCGGGGATCAAATCAGCCCCAGCATTTT.

The chain uses TRBV11-2 and TRBJ2-1, with TRBD2 identical over 10 bases. The length of the CDR3 is 13 residues. The germline V gene has CDR1 SGHAT and CDR2 FQNNGV. Unmatched junction bases numbered 1, after V lost 3 bases and J lost 8 bases. Here the CDR3 DNA reads TGTGCCAGCAGCTTTCTAGCGGGAGATGAGCAGTTCTTC. Protein sequence: CASSFLAGDEQFF.

V gene TRBV28 combines with J gene TRBJ2-3, with D perhaps TRBD1 (6 bases). This CDR3 has 14 amino acids. Germline V gene sequence: CDR1 MDHEN, CDR2 SYDVKM. V lost 7 bases and J lost 1, with 12 bases in between. CDR3 amino acids: CASNLWGRTDTQYF. The CDR3 DNA sequence: TGTGCCAGCAACCTTTGGGGGCGCACAGATACGCAGTATTTT.

The chain links TRBV2 to TRBJ2-7; 8 nucleotides match TRBD1. Germline-derived CDR1 and CDR2 are SNHLY and FYNNEI. The trim removed 6 bases at V and 7 bases at J, leaving 5 bases unmatched. The CDR3 contains 12 residues. The CDR3 loop is CASRTDRDEQYF. CDR3 sequence (DNA): TGTGCCAGCAGAACGGACAGGGATGAGCAGTACTTC.

CDR3 amino acids: CASSSVGGTGGYEQYF. The DNA of the CDR3 is TGCGCCAGCAGCTCGGTGGGAGGGACAGGGGGCTACGAGCAGTACTTC. The chain has TRBV5-1 and TRBJ2-7; TRBD1 agrees at 11 bases. Per the germline V gene, CDR1 is SGHRS and CDR2 is YFSETQ. The CDR3 spans 16 residues. J lost 3 bases, V lost 3 bases, and 8 bases had no gene match.

V gene TRBV28 combines with J gene TRBJ2-1, with unresolved D. Per germline, CDR1 MDHEN and CDR2 SYDVKM. The CDR3 runs 13 residues. Trimming left V 3 bases short and J 0 bases short, with 3 bases between. CDR3 nucleotides: TGTGCCAGCAGTTTTACCTCCTACAATGAGCAGTTCTTC. It yields the protein CASSFTSYNEQFF.

This clone was seen just once. The chain combines TRBV5-1 with TRBJ2-5; D perhaps matches TRBD2 (6 bases). The V and J ends lost 1 base and 2 bases respectively, with 12 bases between them. CDR1 is SGHRS and CDR2 is YFSETQ in the germline V gene. The CDR3 runs 15 residues. In nucleotides, the CDR3 is TGCGCCAGCAGCTTGTCTAGCGCCTCACAAGAGACCCAGTACTTC. Amino acids: CASSLSSASQETQYF. Combining the CDR3 with reference TRBV5-1 and TRBJ2-5 gives the whole variable domain KAGVTQTPRYLIKTRGQQVTLSCSPISGHRSVSWYQQTPGQGLQFLFEYFSETQRNKGNFPGRFSGRQFSNSRSEMNVSTLELGDSALYLCASSLSSASQETQYFGPGTRLLVL.

The chain combines TRBV7-6 with TRBJ2-3, with 11 bases that match TRBD2. The CDR3 spans 15 residues. V trimming: 6 bases; J trimming: 4 bases; junction bases outside the gene matches: 6. Germline V gives CDR1 SGHVS, CDR2 FNYEAQ. DNA of the CDR3: TGTGCCAGCAGTTTTACTAGCGGGAGCGCAGATACGCAGTATTTT. Translation gives CASSFTSGSADTQYF.

The V and J genes are TRBV21-1 and TRBJ2-7; TRBD1, the table's D call, was not compared with the DNA. TRBV21-1 has pseudogene status. The CDR3 totals 20 residues. The CDR3 DNA follows: TGTGCCAGCAGCAAAAAAGAAGCAAGCGGTAAGGGGACAAAAACCTACGAGCAGTACTTC. It is translated as CASSKKEASGKGTKTYEQYF.

J is TRBJ2-7 and V is TRBV2; D may be TRBD1 (5 bases). Looked up from germline, CDR1 is SNHLY and CDR2 is FYNNEI. The CDR3 is made up of 14 amino acids. Trimming left V 6 bases short and J 1 base short, with 13 bases between. CDR3 sequence reads: CASRLGRESYEQYF. CDR3 coding DNA: TGTGCCAGCAGGCTGGGCAGGGAATCCTACGAGCAGTACTTC.

V is TRBV5-1 and J is TRBJ2-3, with D tentatively TRBD1 (5 bases). CDR1 and CDR2 (germline): SGHRS, YFSETQ. With 0 bases removed from V and 0 bases from J, the gap between germline ends came to 11 bases. The CDR3 is 16 amino acids. The CDR3 nucleotides read TGCGCCAGCAGCTTGGTGGCGCGGACAAGCACAGATACGCAGTATTTT. Translating it yields CASSLVARTSTDTQYF.

The CDR3 sequence: CAIRWDPGTDHNYGYTF. The CDR3 DNA sequence: TGTGCCATCAGGTGGGACCCTGGGACCGACCATAACTATGGCTACACCTTC. The V gene is TRBV10-3, the J gene TRBJ1-2; weak D call: TRBD1 (5 bases). CDR3 length: 17 amino acids. Germline values: CDR1 ENHRY, CDR2 SYGVKD. V dropped 6 bases and J dropped 1 base, with 21 bases sitting between them.

In its sample, this clone was seen many times. The chain employs TRBV6-1 and TRBJ1-3; D is ambiguous. The CDR3 runs 16 residues. The germline V gene encodes CDR1 MNHNS and CDR2 SASEGT. V gave up 2 bases and J gave up 2 bases, with 13 bases separating them. CDR3: CASSETVRLAGNTIYF. CDR3 nucleotides: TGTGCCAGCAGTGAAACGGTACGGCTTGCTGGAAACACCATATATTTT.

The chain recombines TRBV5-8 with TRBJ2-4; 7 bases match TRBD2. CDR1 is SGHTS, CDR2 YDEGEE, per germline. Trimming removed 7 bases from V and 1 base from J; junction bases left unmatched: 5. This CDR3 is 14 amino acids long. The CDR3 region has the DNA TGTGCCAGCTTGGTCGGGAGGGCCAAAAACATTCAGTACTTC. Protein: CASLVGRAKNIQYF.